This section outlines one TCR beta chain sequence together with its context. In its sample, this clone was seen once. Its antigen specificity is not known. No clone much larger than this one lies a single base away; base qualities are absent. CDR1 is given as SGHRS and CDR2 as YFSETQ, both from the germline V gene. The CDR3 runs 14 residues from the cysteine to the phenylalanine. Just the 42-base CDR3 DNA is kept, in frame starting at base 1. Trimming costs V 0 bases and J 6 bases, and their ends lie 10 bases apart. The data were obtained in a study of cytomegalovirus exposure and HLA in healthy donors (dated by TCRdb to 2016 to 2017). As for the study more broadly: In an earlier analysis of 587 of the donors, 276 Gb of sequence data and 100 million or so unique TCR beta sequences from about 190 million T cells were reported. About 280 gigabases of sequencing data and around 90 million unique TCR sequences made up an early release that covered some 640 HLA-typed donors. Among the approximately 430 genotyped donors, 81% belonged to the genetic ancestry cluster associated with self-reported Caucasian donors. The study was designed to test whether signatures of past pathogen exposure could be identified by cataloging public T cell receptors. The study used immunosequencing to profile the T cell repertoires of under 700 subjects and linked those repertoires to cytomegalovirus serostatus. A separate validation cohort of over 95 different subjects was used in addition to the 666-subject first cohort. To predict cytomegalovirus infection status, the study brought together high-throughput TCR immunosequencing, statistical association of individual TCRs with disease status, and machine learning. To study patterns of TCR occurrence, a later analysis re-analyzed previously published TCR beta repertoires from around 700 donors and added high-resolution HLA genotyping. Rather than using new phenotypic data, the later analysis identified candidate immune exposures from TCR beta sequences and from how often those sequences occurred across donors. An earlier analysis of 500 to 650 of the donors applied high-throughput TCR beta sequencing to assess whether each TCR beta V gene segment acted as functional or pseudogenic. Donor age, sex, ethnicity and CMV serostatus were compiled alongside the repertoire data. A later genetic analysis used genome-wide SNP genotypes for about three fifths of the 666 donors, treating that subset as a discovery cohort. Every repertoire in the discovery cohort had been generated on one and the same sequencing platform. HLA typing included class I and class II loci at four-digit resolution. The number of donors typed differed by locus, with about 629-630 for A, B, C, DRB1 and DQB1, about 500 for DQA1, over 600 for DPA1, and about 450 for DPB1. Roughly 5 DR-DQ haplotypes were handled as single units for association and clustering because linkage in the cohort was strong. Across around 400 genotyped donors of the cohort, an average of about 240,000 unique TCR beta nucleotide sequences per donor were sequenced, and around 20% of those sequences were non-productive.

General conclusions and limits of the study: A further reported finding was that TCR beta sequences accurately predicted the HLA-A and HLA-B alleles for most subjects in the first cohort. Specific HLA alleles were associated with 15,000 to 20,000 TCR beta sequences at a false discovery rate of 0.05 in a later analysis. A later genetic analysis reported fewer N-insertions in productive TCRs among donors in an Asian-associated ancestry cluster than the roughly 700-donor mean. Most TCR sequences were observed very rarely across donors, whereas some public TCRs were present in many individuals. In a later analysis, most CMV-associated TCR beta chains were found to appear HLA-restricted, with HLA associations seemingly driven largely by CMV exposure. The earlier analysis of some 540 of the donors excluded over 15 rarely observed V segments, including chromosome 9 orphons, because counts were too low. The 87-base-pair reads could not distinguish some IMGT-functional V segments, including TRBV6-2 and TRBV6-3, so those segments were excluded. An earlier analysis of 587 of the donors showed that most TCR beta V segments appeared in productive rearrangements either about 87% or about 30% of the time, which broadly matched IMGT annotations. V-gene and J-gene trimming of TCR beta chains was associated with a missense DCLRE1C variant in a later genetic analysis, and the association was replicated in an independent cohort. A later analysis found that TCR association rates varied across HLA loci, with DRB1 alleles showing the most associated TCRs and HLA-C alleles the fewest. In a later analysis, several top co-occurrence clusters were reported to appear linked to parvovirus B19, influenza, CMV and Epstein-Barr virus. When HLA alleles, especially DR and DQ, strongly co-occurred, attributing TCR associations to individual alleles was difficult. A cluster of highly shared sequence variants was judged likely to be a technical artifact of the sequencing pipeline. This cohort had only TCR beta chains sequenced, and the lack of alpha or paired-chain data limited which features could be detected. A later analysis found that HLA-associated TCR beta chains were more clonally expanded and had lower generation probabilities than equally common non-associated chains. A few of the identified cytomegalovirus-associated TCR beta chains were confirmed in vitro to be specific for cytomegalovirus antigens. The presence/absence analyses assumed that sequencing depth was roughly uniform across donors, and that assumption may not be true. Linkage disequilibrium might explain the correlated functional status among segregating V segments, but an unknown experimental factor could not be ruled out. The authors suggested that the approach could potentially be generalized to other disease states and immunological phenotypes. A total of about 150 TCR beta chains were listed by the study as associated with cytomegalovirus. In both the original and validation cohorts, the classifier was reported to diagnose cytomegalovirus status with high specificity and sensitivity. For the cohort, immune exposure information was limited to CMV serostatus. Because HLA typing was missing for some donors at each locus, association tests included only the typed subset.

The method was the immunoSEQ multiplex PCR assay. The multiplex PCR relied on a mix of 60 forward primers for TCR Vbeta segments and 13 reverse primers for TCR Jbeta segments. A multiplex PCR assay on genomic DNA amplified the CDR3 region of rearranged TCR beta genes. The amplified TCR beta libraries were sequenced on the Illumina HiSeq System as 87-base-pair reads. In the original analysis: In a later analysis, tens of millions of unique TCR beta chains were counted across the 500 to 850 repertoires, and approximately 11 million of these chains were shared by at least two donors. Raw reads were error-corrected and collapsed into unique sequences by a nearest-neighbor algorithm in which closely related sequences were merged to remove PCR and sequencing errors. V, D and J gene segments were assigned by aligning CDR3 sequences to IMGT reference sequences. For a sequence to be retained, a match of at least six nucleotides to both a V gene segment and a J gene segment was required. Rearrangements were classified as productive when the CDR3 lacked stop codons and remained in frame with V and J, and all other rearrangements were classified as non-productive. Following IMGT convention, CDR3 was defined as the stretch from the second conserved V-encoded cysteine up to the conserved J-encoded phenylalanine. The earlier analysis of some 600 of the donors excluded sequences that lacked an unambiguous match to a single V gene segment. In an earlier analysis of approximately 610 of the donors, V segments were called functional above 56.7% productive rearrangements and were called segregating when the between-donor standard deviation exceeded 5%. A statistical classification framework was built to diagnose cytomegalovirus status from the catalog of TCR beta chain sequences. In a later analysis, V and J genes were assigned by comparing TCR nucleotide sequences against IMGT/GENE-DB human TR gene sequences. The TCRdist pipeline was used in a later analysis to assign CDR3 sequences and most-parsimonious VDJ recombination scenarios. In a later analysis, each TCR beta chain was defined by its CDR3 amino acid sequence together with its V-gene family, and reads without a unique V-gene family were excluded. A later analysis removed 500 to 600 highly shared, low-generation-probability nucleotide sequences to deal with suspected cross-contamination and a sequencing artifact. For each public chain, a later analysis derived a clonal expansion index from normalized ranks of inferred template counts within each repertoire. Generation probabilities in a later analysis came from a VDJ recombination model fitted to out-of-frame rearrangements, and those results were checked against IGoR. A later analysis scored TCR-TCR, TCR-HLA and TCR-CMV co-occurrence with hypergeometric tests, applying a repertoire-size bias correction to TCR pairs. To estimate false discovery rates, a later analysis permuted the HLA or CMV assignments 20 times. In a later analysis, co-occurring TCRs were grouped using DBSCAN, with TCRdist sequence similarity added in when clustering inside HLA-allele-positive subsets. Repertoires with fewer than 30,000 or more than 120,000 public chains were left out of co-occurrence clustering, as were a few repertoires with anomalous nucleotide sharing. Entries here come from immuneACCESS through TCRdb and include only in-frame sequences with V and J called. Some clones fail to appear in such tables; in the studies checked, an unresolved V gene covers under half of the shortfall, and the cause of the remainder is unknown. The V and J calls and clone size come from that table; D and trimming were worked out from the DNA. The sample table holds roughly 160,000 clones, of which about four fifths were seen once. Around 13% of the sample comes from the top ten.

The cohort comprised under 700 healthy bone marrow donors. At the time of sampling, every cohort member was nominally healthy, though immune exposures that went unrecorded were likely present. The donor was CMV seronegative and was included in the group of a few hundred seronegative cohort members. A peripheral blood sample was collected from each donor, and TCR beta sequencing was performed on peripheral blood mononuclear cells. Genomic DNA extraction from the blood cell samples was performed with the Qiagen DNeasy Blood Extraction Kit. Sequenced: PBMCs. The sequence links TRBV5-1 to TRBJ2-1; the D gene identity is not certain. The origin of this receptor is a woman between 50 and 59 years old in good health and CMV-seronegative. In nucleotide form, the sequence is TGCGCCAGCAGCTTGGTGAAGGAGACCAATGAGCAGTTCTTC. Its product reads: CASSLVKETNEQFF.